These 20 T cell receptor beta chains were all obtained from the same sample, sequenced in a study of CD8 T cells in Susac syndrome. Random hexamers were used to reverse transcribe the RNA input (about 0.5 to 1 ug). From the immunoSEQ multiplex PCR reads, TCRdb called clonotypes with MiXCR, one entry per CDR3 protein. The sample has roughly 130,000 distinct CDR3 sequences; nearly 95% are singletons. Sequenced: CD4+ T cells from PBMCs. Receptor source: a human donor in good health.

This chain connects TRBV20-1 to TRBJ2-3; D call uncertain. Between the trimmed V and J ends, which lost 3 bases and 1 base, there was a span of 8 bases. This CDR3 contains 13 residues. From germline, CDR1 is DFQATT and CDR2 SNEGSKA (reference sequence). CDR3 sequence reads: CSASIAGTDTQYF. The CDR3 DNA follows: TGCAGTGCTAGTATCGCCGGCACAGATACGCAGTATTTT.

This clonotype was counted a single time. The V and J genes are TRBV28 and TRBJ2-7, with D perhaps TRBD1 (5 bases). CDR3 length: 14 residues. V was clipped by 6 bases and J by 2 bases, with 14 bases between them. Germline V gene data show CDR1 as MDHEN and CDR2 as SYDVKM. In DNA, the CDR3 is TGTGCCAGCAGGACCCGACAGAAAGCCTACGAGCAGTACTTC. It is translated as CASRTRQKAYEQYF. The variable domain in full, with the rest retrieved from reference TRBV28 and TRBJ2-7, is DVKVTQSSRYLVKRTGEKVFLECVQDMDHENMFWYRQDPGLGLRLIYFSYDVKMKEKGDIPEGYSVSREKKERFSLILESASTNQTSMYLCASRTRQKAYEQYFGPGTRLTVT.

The V gene is TRBV7-2, the J gene TRBJ2-5; TRBD2 matches at 7 bases. CDR1 and CDR2 from the germline V gene are SGHTA and FQGNSA. V was clipped by 5 bases and J by 5 bases; unmatched bases: 14. This CDR3 spans 16 amino acids. This chain's CDR3 is CASSQIRPLGGETQYF. Written as DNA, the CDR3 is TGTGCCAGCAGCCAAATCCGACCCCTCGGGGGGGAGACCCAGTACTTC.

V and J are TRBV29-1 and TRBJ2-1; 10 bases are a match to TRBD2. The CDR3 length is 15 residues. Germline trimming cut 4 bases from V and 7 bases from J; bases unmatched to any gene: 10. The germline V gene encodes CDR1 SQVTM and CDR2 ANQGSEA. As DNA, the CDR3 is TGCAGCGTTGGAGCGGGACTAGCGATTATAAATGAGCAGTTCTTC. As protein: CSVGAGLAIINEQFF.

This chain connects TRBV29-1 to TRBJ2-3; TRBD1 matches 10 bases. The V gene end was trimmed by 4 bases and the J gene end by 0 bases; junction bases not matched to a gene: 10. CDR3 length: 17 amino acids. Germline CDR1 reads SQVTM; CDR2 reads ANQGSEA. CDR3 sequence: CSVGGGTGALSTDTQYF. The CDR3 DNA follows: TGCAGCGTTGGGGGAGGGACAGGGGCCTTGAGCACAGATACGCAGTATTTT.

The rearrangement links TRBV5-1 to TRBJ1-5, with D unclear. This CDR3 is 13 amino acids long. The germline V gene encodes CDR1 SGHRS and CDR2 YFSETQ. V lost 0 bases, J lost 5 bases, and 6 bases lay in between. The CDR3 region has the DNA TGCGCCAGCAGCTTGGCAACAGATCAGCCCCAGCATTTT. Translated, it gives CASSLATDQPQHF.

The genes are TRBV7-9 and TRBJ2-7, with D perhaps matching TRBD1 (5 bases). This CDR3 is 14 amino acids long. Looked up from germline, CDR1 is SEHNR and CDR2 is FQNEAQ (reference sequence). The germline V and J ends were trimmed by 3 bases and 1 base, with 10 bases remaining between them. The CDR3 sequence is CASSFPQDSYEQYF. CDR3 sequence (DNA): TGTGCCAGCAGCTTTCCACAGGATTCCTACGAGCAGTACTTC.

This sequence joins TRBV19 and TRBJ2-1; the D is unclear. Looked up from germline, CDR1 is LNHDA and CDR2 is SQIVND (reference sequence). V was trimmed by 3 bases and J by 0 bases, leaving 12 bases between them. CDR3 length: 16 residues. The CDR3 loop reads CASSMLSASSYNEQFF. The CDR3 DNA reads TGTGCCAGTAGTATGTTGAGCGCGAGCTCCTACAATGAGCAGTTCTTC.

The table lists this clonotype with a count of one. This rearrangement joins TRBV19 to TRBJ2-6, with 11 bases that match TRBD2. The CDR3 contains 19 residues. The V and J ends lost 1 base and 0 bases, in that order; junction bases with no gene match: 5. Germline V gives CDR1 LNHDA, CDR2 SQIVND (reference sequence). CDR3 nucleotides: TGTGCCAGTAGTATAGGTCGTAGCGGGAGGGCCTCTGGGGCCAACGTCCTGACTTTC. Its translation: CASSIGRSGRASGANVLTF.

The chain joins TRBV29-1 to TRBJ1-4; D remains unclear. Trimming left V 4 bases short and J 0 bases short, with 6 bases between. Germline CDR1 is SQVTM and CDR2 is ANQGSEA. This CDR3 region has 13 residues. The CDR3 reads CSVGIATNEKLFF. CDR3 nucleotide sequence: TGCAGCGTTGGAATTGCAACTAATGAAAAACTGTTTTTT.

This clonotype has just one count. The gene calls are TRBV4-1 and TRBJ2-7, with 11 bases that match TRBD2. The germline V gene has CDR1 MGHRA and CDR2 YSYEKL. V lost 3 bases to trimming and J lost 3 bases; unmatched junction nucleotides: 10. This CDR3 is 17 amino acids long. The CDR3: CASSQVAGTSGFYEQYF. DNA of the CDR3: TGCGCCAGCAGCCAGGTTGCCGGGACTAGCGGTTTCTACGAGCAGTACTTC.

The V call is TRBV29-1, the J call TRBJ2-3; D unresolved. The V end was cut by 1 base, the J end by 0 bases, with 2 bases between. The CDR3 length is 12 residues. Per germline, CDR1 SQVTM and CDR2 ANQGSEA. The CDR3 sequence is CSVEVSTDTQYF. The CDR3 nucleotides read TGCAGCGTTGAAGTGAGCACAGATACGCAGTATTTT.

CDR3 sequence reads: CATADRGPGEQYF. CDR3 coding DNA: TGTGCCACCGCGGACAGGGGGCCTGGCGAGCAGTACTTC. J is TRBJ2-7 and V is TRBV2, with 11 positions matching TRBD1. The trim removed 10 bases at V and 6 bases at J, leaving 8 bases unmatched. Germline CDR1 reads SNHLY; CDR2 reads FYNNEI. The CDR3 runs 13 residues.

V and J are TRBV6-1 and TRBJ1-5; weak D call: TRBD1 (6 bases). In germline, CDR1 is MNHNS, CDR2 SASEGT. CDR3 length: 15 residues. Trimming shortened V by 2 bases and J by 2 bases, and 10 bases separated the two germline ends. Written as DNA, the CDR3 is TGTGCCAGCAGTGAAACAGGGTTGGGCAATCAGCCCCAGCATTTT. Translated, it gives CASSETGLGNQPQHF.

The chain is built from TRBV7-2 and TRBJ2-2; D remains ambiguous. Trimming pared 4 bases from V and 7 bases from J, leaving 13 bases between. Germline V CDR1 and CDR2: SGHTA, FQGNSA. The CDR3 totals 14 residues. CDR3: CASSSRRTNGELFF. CDR3 coding DNA: TGTGCCAGCAGCTCTAGACGGACGAACGGGGAGCTGTTTTTT.

V usage is TRBV18 and J usage is TRBJ2-1; a weak D match, TRBD2 (5 bases). Germline values: CDR1 KGHSH, CDR2 LQKENI. The CDR3 covers 16 residues. Trimming cost V 3 bases and J 0 bases, with 12 bases left between them. The CDR3: CASSPAGRRSYNEQFF. The CDR3 nucleotides are TGTGCCAGCTCACCCGCGGGCCGCCGCTCCTACAATGAGCAGTTCTTC.

V usage is TRBV3-1 and J usage is TRBJ2-5; unclear D gene. Trimming removed 5 bases at V and 4 bases at J, with 14 bases between. CDR3 length: 14 residues. Germline-derived CDR1 and CDR2 are LGHDT and YNNKEL (reference sequence). CDR3 in DNA: TGTGCCAGCAGCTTCAGATCCTGGGGAGAGACCCAGTACTTC. It specifies CASSFRSWGETQYF.

This sequence joins TRBV3-1 and TRBJ2-7; D is perhaps TRBD2 (5 bases). The CDR3 sequence is 16 residues long. Germline CDR1 reads LGHDT; CDR2 reads YNNKEL (reference sequence). Trimming stripped 0 bases from V and 7 bases from J, with 19 bases between. This chain's CDR3 is CASSQDPRPRGREQYF. The CDR3 bases are TGTGCCAGCAGCCAAGACCCCCGGCCTCGGGGTAGGGAGCAGTACTTC.

This clonotype was seen only once. The chain couples TRBV5-1 to TRBJ2-4; TRBD2 is a possible D gene (6 bases). V was pared by 5 bases and J by 9 bases, with 15 bases between. The CDR3 totals 13 residues. CDR1 and CDR2 (germline): SGHRS, YFSETQ. The CDR3 DNA is TGCGCCAGCAGTTTGAGGGAGGAGGCCATTCAGTACTTC. It yields the protein CASSLREEAIQYF.

The chain uses TRBV28 and TRBJ2-5, with 10 bases matching TRBD1. The V segment lost 6 bases and the J segment 2 bases; nucleotides outside the gene matches: 6. Germline CDR1 and CDR2: MDHEN and SYDVKM. This CDR3 region has 15 residues. CDR3 sequence reads: CASSAPGQGQETQYF. CDR3 bases: TGTGCCAGCAGCGCACCGGGACAGGGGCAAGAGACCCAGTACTTC.